Each of the 29 T cell receptor beta chains below was sequenced from the same sample in a study of cytomegalovirus exposure and HLA in healthy donors. Researchers ran the PCR with 60 Vbeta and 13 Jbeta primers. The method was immunoSEQ multiplex PCR; TCRdb's version includes in-frame clones alone and lacks a portion of them. The sample includes 150,000 or so clones, 80% to 90% of them seen just once. The specimen sequenced was PBMCs. These receptors came from a man younger than 35 in good health and CMV-seropositive.

This chain links TRBV5-1 with TRBJ2-7; D may be TRBD2 (5 bases). This CDR3 spans 16 amino acids. Germline CDR1 and CDR2: SGHRS and YFSETQ. The germline V and J ends were trimmed by 3 bases and 0 bases, with 16 bases remaining between them. CDR3: CASSSATGVPSYEQYF. In nucleotides, the CDR3 is TGCGCCAGCAGCTCCGCAACCGGGGTCCCCTCCTACGAGCAGTACTTC.

A single count supports this clone. The chain couples TRBV1 to TRBJ2-1; the table calls TRBD2, which could not be checked here. TRBV1 is reported as a pseudogene. The CDR3 is made up of 15 amino acids. The CDR3 here is CTSRLTSGANNEQFF. Here the CDR3 DNA reads TGCACCAGCAGATTGACTAGCGGGGCGAACAATGAGCAGTTCTTC.

The V call is TRBV7-9, the J call TRBJ2-1; TRBD2 is a possible D gene (6 bases). The CDR3 length is 16 residues. Germline CDR1 SEHNR, CDR2 FQNEAQ (reference sequence). The germline V and J ends were trimmed by 5 bases and 3 bases, with 17 bases remaining between them. The DNA for the CDR3 is TGTGCCAGCAGCCCAAGACTAGTTCAGGGCTACAATGAGCAGTTCTTC. Translation gives CASSPRLVQGYNEQFF. Drawing the rest from reference TRBV7-9 and TRBJ2-1, the complete variable domain is DTGVSQNPRHKITKRGQNVTFRCDPISEHNRLYWYRQTLGQGPEFLTYFQNEAQLEKSRLLSDRFSAERPKGSFSTLEIQRTEQGDSAMYLCASSPRLVQGYNEQFFGPGTRLTVL.

The chain's CDR3 is CASSEKGYTEAFF. CDR3 DNA: TGTGCCAGCAGCGAAAAGGGGTACACTGAAGCTTTCTTT. The chain employs TRBV6-6 and TRBJ1-1; perhaps TRBD1 as D (5 bases). The CDR3 runs to 13 residues. Germline V CDR1 and CDR2: MNHNY, SVGAGI (reference sequence). V gave up 6 bases and J gave up 3 bases, with 11 bases separating them.

The CDR3 sequence: CASSVDRQGAGGYTF. CDR3 bases: TGTGCCAGCAGCGTAGATCGTCAGGGGGCAGGAGGCTACACCTTC. The chain carries TRBV9 and TRBJ1-2; 8 nucleotides align to TRBD1. Germline CDR1 and CDR2: SGDLS and YYNGEE. This CDR3 region has 15 residues. V gave up 0 bases and J gave up 8 bases; unmatched junction bases: 9.

The J gene is TRBJ1-2, the V gene TRBV4-1; D gene ambiguous. With 0 bases removed from V and 2 bases from J, the gap between germline ends came to 19 bases. Germline V lookup: CDR1 MGHRA, CDR2 YSYEKL. The CDR3 extends over 18 amino acids. The CDR3 DNA sequence: TGCGCCAGCAGCCAAGATGAGATTTCGGAGTTTTTGAACTATGGCTACACCTTC. Its protein is CASSQDEISEFLNYGYTF.

This clone was observed a single time. The chain has TRBV27 and TRBJ1-2; 11 bases align to TRBD1. The CDR3 is 15 residues long. Germline lookup yields CDR1 MNHEY and CDR2 SMNVEV (reference sequence). The V and J ends lost 4 bases and 7 bases, in that order; junction bases with no gene match: 8. The CDR3 reads CASSSTGQGARGYTF. CDR3 DNA sequence: TGTGCCAGCAGTTCAACCGGACAGGGGGCGCGTGGCTACACCTTC.

Only a few counts were recorded for this clone. The gene calls are TRBV6-5 and TRBJ1-1; no clear D gene. V lost 0 bases and J 4 bases, leaving 6 bases between the germline ends. The germline V gene has CDR1 MNHEY and CDR2 SVGAGI. The CDR3 consists of 13 residues. CDR3 loop: CASSYSGGTEAFF. CDR3 sequence (DNA): TGTGCCAGCAGTTACTCCGGAGGCACTGAAGCTTTCTTT.

Points on this clone: A junction end diverges from the germline sequence, so it may reflect a read error. The gene calls are TRBV7-9 and TRBJ2-5, with D possibly being TRBD2 (6 bases). The CDR3 totals 12 residues. CDR1 and CDR2 from the germline V gene are SEHNR and FQNEAQ (reference sequence). The CDR3 is CSSSSTRETQYF. In nucleotides, the CDR3 is TGTTCCAGCAGCTCGACTAGAGAGACCCAGTACTTC. Full variable domain (rest looked up from reference TRBV7-9 and TRBJ2-5): DTGVSQNPRHKITKRGQNVTFRCDPISEHNRLYWYRQTLGQGPEFLTYFQNEAQLEKSRLLSDRFSAERPKGSFSTLEIQRTEQGDSAMYLCSSSSTRETQYFGPGTRLLVL.

The chain couples TRBV11-2 to TRBJ1-1; TRBD1 is a possible D gene (6 bases). The ends were cut back, 4 bases at V and 7 bases at J, with 22 bases in the middle. Germline CDR1 SGHAT, CDR2 FQNNGV. The CDR3 totals 16 residues. The CDR3 protein is CASSWALVRGAVEAFF. The CDR3 coding sequence is TGTGCCAGCAGCTGGGCCTTAGTGCGGGGGGCTGTTGAAGCTTTCTTT.

The CDR3 loop reads CSVPDHRDSPSPLGNYGYTF. In DNA form, the CDR3 reads TGCAGCGTTCCAGACCACCGGGACAGCCCATCACCCCTAGGCAACTATGGCTACACCTTC. The chain is built from TRBV29-1 and TRBJ1-2; 7 bases are shared with TRBD1. The CDR3 is 20 amino acids. V trimming: 5 bases; J trimming: 2 bases; junction bases outside the gene matches: 26. Germline values: CDR1 SQVTM, CDR2 ANQGSEA. Looking up the rest from reference TRBV29-1 and TRBJ1-2 gives the full variable domain: SAVISQKPSRDICQRGTSLTIQCQVDSQVTMMFWYRQQPGQSLTLIATANQGSEATYESGFVIDKFPISRPNLTFSTLTVSNMSPEDSSIYLCSVPDHRDSPSPLGNYGYTFGSGTRLTVV.

V usage is TRBV29-1 and J usage is TRBJ2-2, with 11 bases identical to TRBD1. The CDR3 extends over 14 amino acids. In germline, CDR1 is SQVTM, CDR2 ANQGSEA. The trim removed 6 bases at V and 6 bases at J, leaving 6 bases unmatched. The CDR3 DNA follows: TGCAGCGTAGGACAGGGGGCCGCGGCCGGGGAGCTGTTTTTT. Its protein is CSVGQGAAAGELFF.

The sample holds a few counts of this clone. The V gene is TRBV23-1, the J gene TRBJ1-2; no clear D. TRBV23-1 is an ORF, with its function uncertain. Between the trimmed V and J ends, which lost 7 bases and 4 bases, there was a span of 16 bases. This CDR3 has 14 residues. The CDR3 DNA sequence: TGCGCCAGCAAAGTTTTAGTACGGGTCTATGGCTACACCTTC. Its protein is CASKVLVRVYGYTF.

The gene calls are TRBV6-5 and TRBJ1-2, with D hard to call. The CDR3 loop spans 11 amino acids. V lost 6 bases to trimming and J lost 8 bases, with 10 bases between them. Germline CDR1 is MNHEY and CDR2 is SVGAGI. The CDR3 region has the DNA TGTGCCAGCAGGCGACGGGAGGGCTACACCTTC. Amino acids: CASRRREGYTF.

The V and J genes are TRBV6-1 and TRBJ2-7; 7 nucleotides line up with TRBD2. The CDR3 runs 14 residues. J gave up 1 base and V 2 bases, and 2 bases lay outside the gene matches. CDR1 and CDR2 from the germline V gene are MNHNS and SASEGT. DNA of the CDR3: TGTGCCAGCAGTGAACCGGGACTATCCTACGAGCAGTACTTC. Translation gives CASSEPGLSYEQYF.

This chain uses TRBV27 with TRBJ2-5; D is possibly TRBD1 (5 bases). Germline CDR1 MNHEY, CDR2 SMNVEV (reference sequence). The CDR3 consists of 15 residues. Between the trimmed V and J ends, which lost 1 base and 3 bases, there was a span of 12 bases. The CDR3 DNA is TGTGCCAGCAGTTTATTGGGCCAGGGTGAAGAGACCCAGTACTTC. It encodes CASSLLGQGEETQYF.

Regarding this clone: Other nucleotide sequences in the sample specify the same CDR3. V usage is TRBV27 and J usage is TRBJ1-2, with D hard to call. Germline V gives CDR1 MNHEY, CDR2 SMNVEV (reference sequence). CDR3 size: 11 residues. The V gene lost 4 bases and the J gene lost 4 bases, with 4 bases spanning the gap. CDR3 amino acids: CASSSGYGYTF. The CDR3 nucleotides read TGTGCCAGCAGTTCAGGCTATGGCTACACCTTC.

The chain uses TRBV27 and TRBJ2-1; weak D call: TRBD1 (6 bases). V lost 4 bases to trimming and J lost 12 bases, with 16 bases between them. Germline-derived CDR1 and CDR2 are MNHEY and SMNVEV (reference sequence). The CDR3 runs 13 residues. The CDR3 DNA sequence: TGTGCCAGCAGTTCCCCCGGGGACATCTGGCAGTTCTTC. Encoded protein: CASSSPGDIWQFF.

The CDR3: CASSVGQRETYGYTF. The CDR3, as DNA: TGTGCCAGCAGCGTAGGACAGCGGGAAACCTATGGCTACACCTTC. The chain has TRBV9 and TRBJ1-2; a weak D match, TRBD1 (5 bases). Between the trimmed V and J ends, which lost 0 bases and 4 bases, there was a span of 13 bases. The CDR3 is made up of 15 amino acids. Germline V gives CDR1 SGDLS, CDR2 YYNGEE. The entire variable domain, with the rest obtained from reference TRBV9 and TRBJ1-2, is as follows: DSGVTQTPKHLITATGQRVTLRCSPRSGDLSVYWYQQSLDQGLQFLIQYYNGEERAKGNILERFSAQQFPDLHSELNLSSLELGDSALYFCASSVGQRETYGYTFGSGTRLTVV.

The chain combines TRBV15 with TRBJ1-5, with no clear D. V lost 0 bases, J lost 0 bases, and 12 bases lay in between. Germline CDR1 and CDR2: LNHNV and YYDKDF (reference sequence). The CDR3 has 17 amino acids. The CDR3 region is CATSRDSGFYSNQPQHF. The CDR3, as DNA: TGTGCCACCAGCAGAGATTCGGGGTTTTATAGCAATCAGCCCCAGCATTTT.

This chain connects TRBV7-9 to TRBJ2-5, with D tentatively TRBD1 (5 bases). Per germline, CDR1 SEHNR and CDR2 FQNEAQ (reference sequence). Trimming stripped 4 bases from V and 2 bases from J, with 8 bases between. CDR3 length: 13 residues. Here the CDR3 DNA reads TGTGCCAGCAGCTCGACAGCTCAAGAGACCCAGTACTTC. Protein: CASSSTAQETQYF.

This rearrangement joins TRBV10-3 to TRBJ1-2, with 9 bases identical to TRBD1. Trimming took 3 bases from V and 7 from J; bases not matched to a gene: 3. Germline-derived CDR1 and CDR2 are ENHRY and SYGVKD. The CDR3 length is 13 residues. CDR3 region: CAISEMTGGGYTF. As DNA, the CDR3 is TGTGCCATCAGTGAAATGACAGGGGGTGGCTACACCTTC.

The chain has TRBV6-1 and TRBJ2-7, with a possible D match to TRBD1 (6 bases). The CDR3 is 14 amino acids. Trimming took 4 bases from V and 3 from J, leaving 13 bases between them. Germline CDR1 is MNHNS and CDR2 is SASEGT. The chain's CDR3 is CASSGTGQSYEQYF. CDR3 bases: TGTGCCAGCAGTGGAACGGGACAAAGCTACGAGCAGTACTTC.

This rearrangement joins TRBV28 to TRBJ1-1, with D perhaps matching TRBD1 (6 bases). CDR3 length: 13 amino acids. Germline V gene data show CDR1 as MDHEN and CDR2 as SYDVKM. The V gene lost 8 bases and the J gene lost 1 base, with 11 bases spanning the gap. DNA of the CDR3: TGTGCCAGCCAACAGGGAGCGAACACTGAAGCTTTCTTT. The encoded protein is CASQQGANTEAFF. The entire variable domain, with the rest obtained from reference TRBV28 and TRBJ1-1, is as follows: DVKVTQSSRYLVKRTGEKVFLECVQDMDHENMFWYRQDPGLGLRLIYFSYDVKMKEKGDIPEGYSVSREKKERFSLILESASTNQTSMYLCASQQGANTEAFFGQGTRLTVV.

The rearrangement links TRBV6-1 to TRBJ1-2; tentatively, D is TRBD1 (5 bases). The CDR3 runs to 14 residues. Trimming cost V 5 bases and J 4 bases, with 14 bases left between them. The germline V gene has CDR1 MNHNS and CDR2 SASEGT. This CDR3 is CASSRLDGGYGYTF. CDR3 in DNA: TGTGCCAGCAGTCGCCTTGACGGGGGCTATGGCTACACCTTC.

This chain joins TRBV5-5 and TRBJ2-7; D is uncertain. Germline CDR1 SGHKS, CDR2 YYEKEE (reference sequence). The CDR3 runs to 14 residues. V was clipped by 1 base and J by 2 bases, with 10 bases between them. This CDR3 is CASSLLPIAYEQYF. The CDR3, as DNA: TGTGCCAGCAGCTTGCTCCCTATAGCCTACGAGCAGTACTTC.

This chain links TRBV7-2 with TRBJ2-7; 8 bases fit TRBD2. Per the germline V gene, CDR1 is SGHTA and CDR2 is FQGNSA. CDR3 size: 14 residues. The ends lost 4 bases at V and 4 bases at J; junction bases unmatched: 6. The CDR3 DNA sequence: TGTGCCAGCAGCTCCGGGACTAGTGATTACGAGCAGTACTTC. Protein product: CASSSGTSDYEQYF.

J is TRBJ2-1 and V is TRBV29-1, with 11 nucleotides matching TRBD2. The germline V gene has CDR1 SQVTM and CDR2 ANQGSEA. Trimming at V came to 3 bases and at J to 4 bases, leaving 14 bases not matched to a gene. CDR3 length equals 18 residues. The CDR3 DNA reads TGCAGCGTTGAGAGAGGCCTAGCGGGGGGACCCGTATACAATGAGCAGTTCTTC. Amino acid sequence: CSVERGLAGGPVYNEQFF.

This clone was detected once. The chain recombines TRBV7-3 with TRBJ2-1, with a possible D match to TRBD2 (5 bases). V gave up 0 bases and J gave up 2 bases, with 8 bases separating them. CDR3 size: 15 residues. Germline CDR1 SGHTA, CDR2 FQGTGA. This CDR3 reads CASSLTGETYNEQFF. CDR3 DNA: TGTGCCAGCAGCTTAACCGGGGAGACCTACAATGAGCAGTTCTTC.